This TCR beta chain originates from a study of T cells in Graves' hyperthyroidism and ophthalmopathy. General observations from the study: Clonotypes that were expanded in thyroid above 0.001 mostly appeared in blood too. A 13 V-J model separated ophthalmopathy from stable hyperthyroidism.

TCR beta CDR3 regions were amplified from RNA. Initially, a first-round RT-PCR of the TCR CDR3 employed the HTBI primer set. One entry per CDR3 protein results from TCRdb running MiXCR on the multiplex PCR reads. This table holds about 250,000 distinct CDR3 sequences, approximately 23% found once. This clonotype was recorded many times. What it binds is unknown. Germline loops: CDR1 MNHNY, CDR2 SVGAGI (reference sequence). Trimming pared 7 bases from V and 2 bases from J, leaving 12 bases between. The CDR3 loop spans 13 amino acids. It was 10 ml of fresh peripheral blood that supplied the PBMCs. The gene calls are TRBV6-6 and TRBJ2-7; the D gene is possibly TRBD1 (6 bases). The sequence was collected from a woman between 40 and 55 years old with Graves' ophthalmopathy. The sequencing sample was made of blood. The CDR3 region is CASTGQHTYEQYF. The CDR3 region has the DNA TGTGCCAGCACAGGACAGCATACCTACGAGCAGTACTTC.